A selection of T cell receptor beta chains follows, all from one sample in a study of metastatic and nonmetastatic thyroid tumors. TCRdb reprocessed the PCR reads using MiXCR. The sample gives 30,000 to 45,000 clones, less than 30% of which show up once; approximately 11% is in the top ten. The sequenced material came from blood. All receptors derive from a male donor with papillary thyroid cancer or a benign thyroid nodule (not recorded which). Some clones in this sample may be carry-over from other donors' samples. CDR3s include the opening cysteine and the closing phenylalanine or tryptophan. Fields, in order: V gene, CDR3 length, J gene, clone size, D gene, CDR3 protein, CDR3 DNA. The D gene is left open where the match is weak. Where a row states a size, it is once, few, many or the class of an expanded clone; other rows omit it.

V gene: TRBV6-1
CDR3 length: 13
J gene: TRBJ2-7
clone size: few
D gene: TRBD1
CDR3 protein: CASRNRGPYEQYF
CDR3 DNA: TGTGCCAGCAGAAACAGGGGGCCCTACGAGCAGTACTTC

V gene: TRBV11-2
CDR3 length: 16
J gene: TRBJ1-2
clone size: few
D gene: TRBD1
CDR3 protein: CASSLPQGRPEEGYTF
CDR3 DNA: TGTGCCAGCAGCTTACCACAGGGGCGCCCTGAGGAGGGCTACACCTTC

V gene: TRBV6-1
CDR3 length: 16
J gene: TRBJ2-1
clone size: few
D gene: TRBD2
CDR3 protein: CASSGLGLAGDNEQFF
CDR3 DNA: TGTGCCAGCAGTGGCTTGGGACTAGCGGGGGACAATGAGCAGTTCTTC

V gene: TRBV11-2
CDR3 length: 16
J gene: TRBJ2-7
clone size: many
D gene: TRBD1
CDR3 protein: CASSLLGGQGAYEQYF
CDR3 DNA: TGTGCCAGCAGTCTCCTAGGTGGGCAGGGGGCCTACGAGCAGTACTTC

V gene: TRBV28
CDR3 length: 12
J gene: TRBJ1-5
clone size: -
D gene: -
CDR3 protein: CASIQGQQPQHF
CDR3 DNA: TGTGCCAGCATCCAGGGACAACAGCCCCAGCATTTT

V gene: TRBV30
CDR3 length: 16
J gene: TRBJ2-3
clone size: few
D gene: TRBD2
CDR3 protein: CAWSGGTSGITDTQYF
CDR3 DNA: TGTGCCTGGAGTGGGGGGACTAGCGGAATCACAGATACGCAGTATTTT

V gene: TRBV7-2
CDR3 length: 13
J gene: TRBJ2-3
clone size: many
D gene: -
CDR3 protein: CASSPSRTDTQYF
CDR3 DNA: TGTGCCAGCAGTCCAAGCAGGACAGATACGCAGTATTTT

V gene: TRBV20-1
CDR3 length: 17
J gene: TRBJ1-2
clone size: -
D gene: TRBD1
CDR3 protein: CSARDGTGAGGSYGYTF
CDR3 DNA: TGCAGTGCTAGAGATGGTACAGGGGCAGGGGGTAGCTATGGCTACACCTTC

V gene: TRBV6-2/TRBV6-3
CDR3 length: 16
J gene: TRBJ2-7
clone size: few
D gene: -
CDR3 protein: CVSSYKTHRDRLEQYF
CDR3 DNA: TGTGTCAGCAGTTACAAGACCCACCGGGACCGTCTCGAGCAGTACTTC

V gene: TRBV15
CDR3 length: 12
J gene: TRBJ1-1
clone size: -
D gene: -
CDR3 protein: CATSRDQSPSLF
CDR3 DNA: TGTGCCACCAGCAGAGATCAATCGCCGAGCCTCTTT

V gene: TRBV27
CDR3 length: 16
J gene: TRBJ2-7
clone size: few
D gene: -
CDR3 protein: CASSSGSGPTPYEQYF
CDR3 DNA: TGTGCCAGCAGTTCCGGGTCGGGACCGACGCCTTACGAGCAGTACTTC

V gene: TRBV7-2
CDR3 length: 12
J gene: TRBJ1-2
clone size: -
D gene: -
CDR3 protein: CASSWGDYGYTF
CDR3 DNA: TGTGCCAGCAGCTGGGGGGACTATGGCTACACCTTC

V gene: TRBV2
CDR3 length: 15
J gene: TRBJ1-3
clone size: many
D gene: -
CDR3 protein: CASSEGRGVGNTIYF
CDR3 DNA: TGTGCCAGCAGTGAGGGCAGGGGAGTTGGAAACACCATATATTTT

V gene: TRBV7-9
CDR3 length: 14
J gene: TRBJ2-1
clone size: many
D gene: -
CDR3 protein: CASSLHSTSPEQFF
CDR3 DNA: TGTGCCAGCAGCTTACATTCTACAAGTCCTGAGCAGTTCTTC

V gene: TRBV27
CDR3 length: 15
J gene: TRBJ1-3
clone size: -
D gene: -
CDR3 protein: CASSRQGDSGNTIYF
CDR3 DNA: TGTGCCAGCAGTCGCCAAGGGGACTCTGGAAACACCATATATTTT

V gene: TRBV7-6
CDR3 length: 11
J gene: TRBJ2-5
clone size: -
D gene: -
CDR3 protein: CASSNQETQYF
CDR3 DNA: TGTGCCAGCTCCAATCAAGAGACCCAGTACTTC

V gene: TRBV5-1
CDR3 length: 16
J gene: TRBJ2-1
clone size: many
D gene: TRBD1
CDR3 protein: CASSWPTGDGTNEQFF
CDR3 DNA: TGCGCCAGCAGCTGGCCCACAGGGGATGGGACCAATGAGCAGTTCTTC

V gene: TRBV4-1
CDR3 length: 16
J gene: TRBJ2-1
clone size: many
D gene: -
CDR3 protein: CASSSEPRAGRNEQFF
CDR3 DNA: TGCGCCAGCAGCTCCGAGCCCAGGGCCGGTCGCAATGAGCAGTTCTTC

V gene: TRBV20-1
CDR3 length: 15
J gene: TRBJ2-7
clone size: -
D gene: TRBD2
CDR3 protein: CNARGPAGVPYEQYF
CDR3 DNA: TGCAATGCTAGAGGCCCAGCGGGGGTTCCCTACGAGCAGTACTTC

V gene: TRBV20-1
CDR3 length: 12
J gene: TRBJ2-5
clone size: medium-sized
D gene: -
CDR3 protein: CSAQDYQETQYF
CDR3 DNA: TGCAGTGCTCAGGACTACCAAGAGACCCAGTACTTC

V gene: TRBV5-1
CDR3 length: 13
J gene: TRBJ2-7
clone size: once
D gene: TRBD2
CDR3 protein: CASSYERGYEQYF
CDR3 DNA: TGCGCCAGCAGCTATGAGCGGGGCTACGAGCAGTACTTC

V gene: TRBV27
CDR3 length: 12
J gene: TRBJ2-3
clone size: few
D gene: -
CDR3 protein: CASNGNGDTQYF
CDR3 DNA: TGTGCCAGCAACGGGAATGGAGATACGCAGTATTTT

V gene: TRBV28
CDR3 length: 15
J gene: TRBJ1-5
clone size: many
D gene: -
CDR3 protein: CASSLAGGAPGPQHF
CDR3 DNA: TGTGCCAGCAGTTTAGCGGGGGGCGCCCCGGGGCCCCAGCATTTT